This record concerns one T cell receptor beta chain sequence. This specimen comes from a study of sequential checkpoint blockade in melanoma. Study-level background: Randomization was 1:1 between first-line nivolumab→ipilimumab and ipilimumab→nivolumab. Maintenance nivolumab came after either treatment sequence.

Treatment reported: randomized to nivolumab then ipilimumab (arm A) or the reverse (arm B). Patients had received no earlier DNA-damaging chemotherapy. PBMC sorting kept live CD3+CD8+ cells without CD19 or CD56. The table came from immunoSEQ multiplex PCR; TCRdb's copy has only in-frame clones and leaves some out. Here the sample spans 25,000 to 35,000 clones, 85% to 90% being singletons. J lost 1 base, V lost 4 bases, and 3 bases had no gene match. The CDR3 runs 16 residues. Germline CDR1 and CDR2: MNHNS and SASEGT. V is TRBV6-1 and J is TRBJ2-2, with 10 bases fitting TRBD2. The sample here was CD8+ T cells sorted from blood (inferred from file names), taken from a patient given nivolumab and ipilimumab in sequence. This TCR was recovered from a human donor with melanoma. As DNA, the CDR3 is TGTGCCAGCAGTGGGATAGCGGGGGGGAACACCGGGGAGCTGTTTTTT. Amino acids: CASSGIAGGNTGELFF.